This T cell receptor (beta chain) was sequenced in a study of T cell changes during pregnancy in multiple sclerosis. TCRdb keeps only in-frame clones here, not all; method: immunoSEQ multiplex PCR. The sample includes approximately 50,000 clones, roughly 94% seen only once; the top ten take less than 0.4%. In germline, CDR1 is MNHEY, CDR2 SVGAGI. V was trimmed by 0 bases and J by 1 base, leaving 9 bases between them. The CDR3 extends over 15 amino acids. V gene TRBV6-5 combines with J gene TRBJ1-1; weak D call: TRBD1 (6 bases). The sample here was CD4+ T cells from peripheral blood mononuclear cells, taken in the third trimester of pregnancy. The TCR sequence derives from a female donor with multiple sclerosis, enrolled in a pregnancy study. The CDR3 loop reads CASSYSDRQNTEAFF. CDR3 bases: TGTGCCAGCAGTTACTCGGACAGACAGAACACTGAAGCTTTCTTT.